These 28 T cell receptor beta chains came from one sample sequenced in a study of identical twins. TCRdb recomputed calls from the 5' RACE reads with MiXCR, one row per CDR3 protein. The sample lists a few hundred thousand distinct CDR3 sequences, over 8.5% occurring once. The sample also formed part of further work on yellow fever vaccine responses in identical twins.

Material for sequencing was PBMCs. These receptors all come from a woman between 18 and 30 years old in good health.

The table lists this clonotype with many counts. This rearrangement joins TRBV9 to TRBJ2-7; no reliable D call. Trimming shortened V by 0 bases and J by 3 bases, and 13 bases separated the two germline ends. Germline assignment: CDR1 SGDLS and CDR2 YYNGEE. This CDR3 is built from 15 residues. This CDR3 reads CASSVDTRWDYEQYF. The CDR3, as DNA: TGTGCCAGCAGCGTAGACACCCGTTGGGACTACGAGCAGTACTTC.

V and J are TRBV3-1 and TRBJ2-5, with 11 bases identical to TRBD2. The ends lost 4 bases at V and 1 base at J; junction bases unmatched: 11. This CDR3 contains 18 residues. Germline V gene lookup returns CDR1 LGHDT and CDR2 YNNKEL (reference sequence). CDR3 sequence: CASSPRFTSGGIQETQYF. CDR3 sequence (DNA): TGTGCCAGCAGCCCGCGATTCACTAGCGGGGGCATCCAAGAGACCCAGTACTTC.

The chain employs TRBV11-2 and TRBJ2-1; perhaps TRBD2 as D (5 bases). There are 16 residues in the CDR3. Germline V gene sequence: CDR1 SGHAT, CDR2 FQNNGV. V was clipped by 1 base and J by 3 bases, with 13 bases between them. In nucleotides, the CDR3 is TGTGCCAGCAGCTTAGGAGCTCCAAGCGGCTACAATGAGCAGTTCTTC. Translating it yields CASSLGAPSGYNEQFF.

The CDR3, as DNA: TGCAGCGTTGAGGGTCAGGGTACCGACGAGCAGTACTTC. This translates into CSVEGQGTDEQYF. The chain employs TRBV29-1 and TRBJ2-7, with D perhaps matching TRBD1 (5 bases). The CDR3 is 13 residues long. The ends were cut back, 3 bases at V and 5 bases at J, with 14 bases in the middle. Per the germline V gene, CDR1 is SQVTM and CDR2 is ANQGSEA.

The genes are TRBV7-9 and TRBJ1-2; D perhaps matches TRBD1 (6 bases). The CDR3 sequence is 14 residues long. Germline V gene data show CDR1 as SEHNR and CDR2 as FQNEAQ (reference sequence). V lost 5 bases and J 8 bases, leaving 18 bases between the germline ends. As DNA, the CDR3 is TGTGCCAGCAGCAGAACGGACAGTATCGAAGGCTACACCTTC. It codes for CASSRTDSIEGYTF.

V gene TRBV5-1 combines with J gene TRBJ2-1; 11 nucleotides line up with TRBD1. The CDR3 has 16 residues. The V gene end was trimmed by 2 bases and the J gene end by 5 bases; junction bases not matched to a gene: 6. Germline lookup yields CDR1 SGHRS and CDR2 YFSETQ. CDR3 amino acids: CASSFSGTGGNNEQFF. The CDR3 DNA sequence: TGCGCCAGCAGCTTTTCCGGGACAGGGGGGAACAATGAGCAGTTCTTC.

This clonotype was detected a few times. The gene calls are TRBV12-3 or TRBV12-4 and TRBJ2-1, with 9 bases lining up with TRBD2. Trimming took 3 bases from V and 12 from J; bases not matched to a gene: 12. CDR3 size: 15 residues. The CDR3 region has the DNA TGTGCCAGCAGTTTTGGAGGAGGCGGGGGGGTCGGGCAGTTCTTC. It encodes CASSFGGGGGVGQFF.

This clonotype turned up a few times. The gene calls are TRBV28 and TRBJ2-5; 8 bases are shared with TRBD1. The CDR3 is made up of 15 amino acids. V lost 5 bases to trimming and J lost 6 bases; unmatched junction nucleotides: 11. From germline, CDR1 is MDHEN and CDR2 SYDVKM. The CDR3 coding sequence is TGTGCCAGCAGTACCATCGACAGGGGCAGGAAGACCCAGTACTTC. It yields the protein CASSTIDRGRKTQYF.

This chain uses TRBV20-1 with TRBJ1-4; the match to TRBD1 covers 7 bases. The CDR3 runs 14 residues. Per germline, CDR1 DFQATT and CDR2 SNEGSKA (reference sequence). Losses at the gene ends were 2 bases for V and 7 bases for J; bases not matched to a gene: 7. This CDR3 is CSARKQGEVEKLFF. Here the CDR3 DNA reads TGCAGTGCTAGAAAGCAGGGGGAAGTTGAAAAACTGTTTTTT.

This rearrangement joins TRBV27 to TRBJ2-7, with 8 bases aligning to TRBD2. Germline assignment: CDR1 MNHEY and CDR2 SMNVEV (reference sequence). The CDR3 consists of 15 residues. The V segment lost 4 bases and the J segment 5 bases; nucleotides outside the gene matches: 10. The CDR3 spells CASSSLAGRGNEQYF. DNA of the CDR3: TGTGCCAGCAGTTCGTTAGCGGGACGGGGGAACGAGCAGTACTTC.

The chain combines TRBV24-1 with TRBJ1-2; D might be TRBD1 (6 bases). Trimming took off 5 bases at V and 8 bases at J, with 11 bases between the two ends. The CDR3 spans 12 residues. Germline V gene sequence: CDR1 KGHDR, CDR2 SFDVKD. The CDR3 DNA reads TGTGCCACCAGTGCGGGGGCTGTGGGCTACACCTTC. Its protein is CATSAGAVGYTF.

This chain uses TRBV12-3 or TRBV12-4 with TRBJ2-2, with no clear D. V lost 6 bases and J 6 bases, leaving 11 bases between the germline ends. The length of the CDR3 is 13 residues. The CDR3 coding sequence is TGTGCCAGCAGGCCCGGTGGGCCCGGGGAGCTGTTTTTT. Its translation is CASRPGGPGELFF.

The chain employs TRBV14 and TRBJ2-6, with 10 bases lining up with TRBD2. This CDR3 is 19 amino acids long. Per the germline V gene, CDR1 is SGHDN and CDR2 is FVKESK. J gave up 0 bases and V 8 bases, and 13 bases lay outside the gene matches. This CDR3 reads CASHVRLAGSGSGANVLTF. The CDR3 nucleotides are TGTGCCAGCCACGTTAGACTAGCGGGTTCCGGCTCTGGGGCCAACGTCCTGACTTTC.

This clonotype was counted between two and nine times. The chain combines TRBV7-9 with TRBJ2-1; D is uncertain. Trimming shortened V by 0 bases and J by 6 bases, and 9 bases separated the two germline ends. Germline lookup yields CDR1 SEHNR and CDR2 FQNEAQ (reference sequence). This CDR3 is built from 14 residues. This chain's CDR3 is CASSLASPVNEQFF. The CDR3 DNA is TGTGCCAGCAGCTTAGCTTCCCCGGTCAATGAGCAGTTCTTC.

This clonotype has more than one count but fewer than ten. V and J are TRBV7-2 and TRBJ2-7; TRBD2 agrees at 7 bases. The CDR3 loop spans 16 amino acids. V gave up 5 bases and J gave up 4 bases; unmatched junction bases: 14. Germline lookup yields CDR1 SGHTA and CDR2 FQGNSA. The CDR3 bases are TGTGCCAGCAGCCAAGATTTGTGGACTAGTCCGTACGAGCAGTACTTC. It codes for CASSQDLWTSPYEQYF.

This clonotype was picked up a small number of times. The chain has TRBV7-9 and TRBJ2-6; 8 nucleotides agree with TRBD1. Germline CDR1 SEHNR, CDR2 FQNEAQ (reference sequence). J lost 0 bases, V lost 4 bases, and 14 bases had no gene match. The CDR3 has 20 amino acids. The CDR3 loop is CASSSYSDRDRSSGANVLTF. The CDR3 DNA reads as TGTGCCAGCAGCTCCTATTCCGACCGGGACAGGAGCTCTGGGGCCAACGTCCTGACTTTC.

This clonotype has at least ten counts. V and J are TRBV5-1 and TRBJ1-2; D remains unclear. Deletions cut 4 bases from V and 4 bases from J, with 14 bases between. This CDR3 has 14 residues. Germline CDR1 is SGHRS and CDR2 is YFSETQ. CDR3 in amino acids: CASSPESDAYGYTF. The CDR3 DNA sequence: TGCGCCAGCAGCCCCGAGTCGGACGCCTATGGCTACACCTTC.

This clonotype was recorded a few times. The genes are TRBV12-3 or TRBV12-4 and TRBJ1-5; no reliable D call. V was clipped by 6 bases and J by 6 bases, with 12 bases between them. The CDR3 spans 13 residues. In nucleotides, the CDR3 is TGTGCCAGCAGACGGACGGAGGGTCAGCCCCAGCATTTT. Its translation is CASRRTEGQPQHF.

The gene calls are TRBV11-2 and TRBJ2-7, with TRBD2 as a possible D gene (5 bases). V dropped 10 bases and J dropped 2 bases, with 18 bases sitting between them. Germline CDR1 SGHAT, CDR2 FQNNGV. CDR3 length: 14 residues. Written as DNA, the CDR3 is TGTGCCACTATGACGAGCGGACGAACCTACGAGCAGTACTTC. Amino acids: CATMTSGRTYEQYF.

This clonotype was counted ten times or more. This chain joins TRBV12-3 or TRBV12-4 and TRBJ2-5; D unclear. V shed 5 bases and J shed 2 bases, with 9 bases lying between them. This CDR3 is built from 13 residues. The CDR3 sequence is CASSVGPQETQYF. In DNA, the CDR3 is TGTGCCAGCAGTGTTGGGCCGCAAGAGACCCAGTACTTC.

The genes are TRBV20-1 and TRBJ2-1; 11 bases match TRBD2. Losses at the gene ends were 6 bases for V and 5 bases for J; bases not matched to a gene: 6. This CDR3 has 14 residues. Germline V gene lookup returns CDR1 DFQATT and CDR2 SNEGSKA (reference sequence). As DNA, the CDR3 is TGCAGTGCCGTACTAGCGGGAGTTGACAATGAGCAGTTCTTC. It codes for CSAVLAGVDNEQFF.

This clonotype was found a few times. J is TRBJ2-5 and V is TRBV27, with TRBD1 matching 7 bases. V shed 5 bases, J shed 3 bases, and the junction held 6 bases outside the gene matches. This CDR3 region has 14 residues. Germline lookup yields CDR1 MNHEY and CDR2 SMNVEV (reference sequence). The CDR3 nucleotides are TGTGCCAGCAGTCCAGACAGGGATGAAGAGACCCAGTACTTC. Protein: CASSPDRDEETQYF.

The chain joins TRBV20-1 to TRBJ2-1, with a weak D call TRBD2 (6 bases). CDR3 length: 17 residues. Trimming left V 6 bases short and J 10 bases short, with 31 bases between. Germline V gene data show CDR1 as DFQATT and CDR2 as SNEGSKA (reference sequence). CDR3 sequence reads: CSANPRGIHILRVEQFF. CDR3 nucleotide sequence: TGCAGTGCAAATCCTCGGGGGATACATATACTCCGCGTGGAGCAGTTCTTC.

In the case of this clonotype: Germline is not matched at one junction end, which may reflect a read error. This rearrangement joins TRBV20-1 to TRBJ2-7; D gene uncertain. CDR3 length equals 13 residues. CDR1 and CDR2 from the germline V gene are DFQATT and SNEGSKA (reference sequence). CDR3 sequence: CSARGEGRTYPRF. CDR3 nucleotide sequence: TGCAGTGCTAGAGGCGAAGGAAGGACCTATCCGAGGTTC.

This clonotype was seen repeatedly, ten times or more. The CDR3: CSVEDLPGDGDGYTF. CDR3 nucleotides: TGCAGCGTTGAAGATCTTCCCGGGGACGGAGATGGCTACACCTTC. The J gene is TRBJ1-2, the V gene TRBV29-1; TRBD1 might be the D (5 bases). V was shortened by 0 bases and J by 6 bases, with 17 bases between the two germline ends. The germline V gene has CDR1 SQVTM and CDR2 ANQGSEA. The CDR3 is made up of 15 amino acids.

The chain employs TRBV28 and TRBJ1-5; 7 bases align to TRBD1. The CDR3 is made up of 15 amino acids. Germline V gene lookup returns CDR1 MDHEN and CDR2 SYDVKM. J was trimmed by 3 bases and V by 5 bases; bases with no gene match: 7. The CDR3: CASSLTGVANQPQHF. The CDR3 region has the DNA TGTGCCAGCAGTCTCACAGGGGTGGCCAATCAGCCCCAGCATTTT.

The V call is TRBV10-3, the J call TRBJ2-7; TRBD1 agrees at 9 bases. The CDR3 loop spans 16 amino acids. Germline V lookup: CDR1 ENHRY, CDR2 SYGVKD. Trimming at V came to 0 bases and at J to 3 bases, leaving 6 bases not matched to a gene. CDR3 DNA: TGTGCCATCAGTGAGTCGACGGGACAGGGCGGCTACGAGCAGTACTTC. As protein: CAISESTGQGGYEQYF.

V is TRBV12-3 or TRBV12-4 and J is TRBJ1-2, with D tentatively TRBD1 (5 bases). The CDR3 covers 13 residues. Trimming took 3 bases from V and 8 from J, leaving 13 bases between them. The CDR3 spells CASSLLQGRGYTF. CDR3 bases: TGTGCCAGCAGTTTGTTGCAGGGCAGGGGCTACACCTTC.